This T cell receptor beta chain was recovered during a study of identical twins. Study-wide findings and caveats: In zero-insertion analyses, partial confounding could arise from invariant MAIT and iNKT cells. Whereas memory repertoires showed no such difference, abundant cord blood beta clonotypes carried fewer insertions.

This clonotype was seen repeatedly, ten times or more. No antigen is known for it. One entry per CDR3 protein, called by TCRdb with MiXCR from the 5' RACE reads. The sample includes under 300,000 distinct CDR3 sequences, approximately 5.9% of them seen just once. After removal of 10 bases from V and 6 bases from J, the junction contained 9 bases not matched to a gene. The CDR3 loop spans 13 amino acids. The same data also went into a second study, on T cells expressing NK-cell markers. That study adds: Most of the eight sequenced donors were HCMV-seropositive; one was seronegative. These clonotypes, the leaders elsewhere, also led the CD3+CD56-NKG2C+ fraction in four donors.

The sequence derives from a woman younger than 35 in good health. The specimen was CD8+ T cells sorted from blood. J is TRBJ2-1 and V is TRBV12-3 or TRBV12-4; 7 nucleotides agree with TRBD1. The CDR3 bases are TGTGCCACTAACAGGGGTTCCCTCAATGAGCAGTTCTTC. This gives the protein CATNRGSLNEQFF.